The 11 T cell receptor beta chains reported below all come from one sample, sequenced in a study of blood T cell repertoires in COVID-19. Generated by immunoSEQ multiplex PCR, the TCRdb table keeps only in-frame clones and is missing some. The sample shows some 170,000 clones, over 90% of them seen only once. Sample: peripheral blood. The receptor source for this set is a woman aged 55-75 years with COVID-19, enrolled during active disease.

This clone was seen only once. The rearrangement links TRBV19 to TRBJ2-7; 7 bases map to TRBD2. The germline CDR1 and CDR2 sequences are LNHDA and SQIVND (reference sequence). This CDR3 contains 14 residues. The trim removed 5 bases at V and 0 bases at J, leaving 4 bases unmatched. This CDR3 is CASSEAGYSYEQYF. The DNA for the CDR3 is TGTGCCAGTAGTGAAGCGGGGTACTCCTACGAGCAGTACTTC.

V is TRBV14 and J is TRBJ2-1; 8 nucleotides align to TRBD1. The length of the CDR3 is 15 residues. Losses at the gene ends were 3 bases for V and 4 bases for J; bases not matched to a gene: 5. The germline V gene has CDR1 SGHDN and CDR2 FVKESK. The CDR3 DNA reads TGTGCCAGCAGCCACCGACAGGGGAGGTACAATGAGCAGTTCTTC. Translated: CASSHRQGRYNEQFF. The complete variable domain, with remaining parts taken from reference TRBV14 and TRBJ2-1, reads EAGVTQFPSHSVIEKGQTVTLRCDPISGHDNLYWYRRVMGKEIKFLLHFVKESKQDESGMPNNRFLAERTGGTYSTLKVQPAELEDSGVYFCASSHRQGRYNEQFFGPGTRLTVL.

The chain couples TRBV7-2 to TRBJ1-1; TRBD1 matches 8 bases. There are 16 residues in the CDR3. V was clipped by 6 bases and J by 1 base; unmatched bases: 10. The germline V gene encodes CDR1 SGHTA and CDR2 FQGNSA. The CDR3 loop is CASRDAMTGANTEAFF. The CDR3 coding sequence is TGTGCCAGCAGGGATGCTATGACAGGGGCGAACACTGAAGCTTTCTTT.

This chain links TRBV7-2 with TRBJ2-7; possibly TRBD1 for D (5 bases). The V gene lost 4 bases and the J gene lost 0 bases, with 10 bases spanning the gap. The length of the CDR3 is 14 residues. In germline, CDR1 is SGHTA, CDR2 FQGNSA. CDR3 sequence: CASSYATGSYEQYF. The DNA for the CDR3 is TGTGCCAGCAGCTATGCTACAGGCTCCTACGAGCAGTACTTC. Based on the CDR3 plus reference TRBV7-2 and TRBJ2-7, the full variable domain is GAGVSQSPSNKVTEKGKDVELRCDPISGHTALYWYRQSLGQGLEFLIYFQGNSAPDKSGLPSDRFSAERTGGSVSTLTIQRTQQEDSAVYLCASSYATGSYEQYFGPGTRLTVT.

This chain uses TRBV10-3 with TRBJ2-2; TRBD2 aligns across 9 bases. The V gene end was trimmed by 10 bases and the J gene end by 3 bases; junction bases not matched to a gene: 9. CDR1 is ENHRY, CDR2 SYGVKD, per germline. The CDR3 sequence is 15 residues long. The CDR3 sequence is CATPGGGDYTGELFF. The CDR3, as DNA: TGTGCCACACCGGGCGGGGGGGATTACACCGGGGAGCTGTTTTTT.

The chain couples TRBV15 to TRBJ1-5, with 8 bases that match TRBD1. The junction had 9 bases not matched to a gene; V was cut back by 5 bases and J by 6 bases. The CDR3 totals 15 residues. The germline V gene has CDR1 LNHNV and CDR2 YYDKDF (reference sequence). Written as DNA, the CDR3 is TGTGCCACCAGCCGAGGACAGGGAGGCGTTCAGCCCCAGCATTTT. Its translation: CATSRGQGGVQPQHF.

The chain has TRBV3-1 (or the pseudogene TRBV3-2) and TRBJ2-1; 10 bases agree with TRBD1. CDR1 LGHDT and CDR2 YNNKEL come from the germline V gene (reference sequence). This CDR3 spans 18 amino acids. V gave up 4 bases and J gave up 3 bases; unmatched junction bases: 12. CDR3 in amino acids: CASSPHRTGGSDYNEQFF. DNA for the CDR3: TGTGCCAGCAGCCCCCATCGGACAGGGGGATCCGACTACAATGAGCAGTTCTTC.

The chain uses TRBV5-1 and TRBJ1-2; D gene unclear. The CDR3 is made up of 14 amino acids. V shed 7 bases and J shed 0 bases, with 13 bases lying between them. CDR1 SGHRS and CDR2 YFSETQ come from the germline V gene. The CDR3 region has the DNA TGCGCCAGCTCTCCTGCCGCGGCTAACTATGGCTACACCTTC. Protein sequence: CASSPAAANYGYTF.

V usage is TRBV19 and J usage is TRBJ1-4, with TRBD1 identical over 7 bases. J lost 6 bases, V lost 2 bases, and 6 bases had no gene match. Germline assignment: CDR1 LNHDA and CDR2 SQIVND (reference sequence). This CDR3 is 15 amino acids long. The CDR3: CASSIRQGGYEKLFF. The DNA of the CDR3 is TGTGCCAGTAGTATAAGACAGGGAGGATATGAAAAACTGTTTTTT.

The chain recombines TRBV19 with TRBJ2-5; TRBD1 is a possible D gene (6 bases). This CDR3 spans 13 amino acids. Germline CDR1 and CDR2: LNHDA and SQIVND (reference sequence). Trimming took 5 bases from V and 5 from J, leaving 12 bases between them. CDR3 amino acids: CASSQQGRETQYF. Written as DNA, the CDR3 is TGTGCCAGTAGTCAACAGGGACGGGAGACCCAGTACTTC.

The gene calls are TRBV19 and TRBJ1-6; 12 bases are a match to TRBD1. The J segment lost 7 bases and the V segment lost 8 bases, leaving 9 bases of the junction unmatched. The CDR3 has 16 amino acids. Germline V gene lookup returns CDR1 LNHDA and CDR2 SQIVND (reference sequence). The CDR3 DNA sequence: TGTGCCAGTGGAGGGACAGGGGGCGCGCGAAATTCACCCCTCCACTTT. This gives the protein CASGGTGGARNSPLHF.